The entry below describes one T cell receptor (beta chain). The target antigen is unknown. This specimen belongs to a study of CD8 T cells in ankylosing spondylitis. Quantitative barcoded 5'-RACE was used to prepare TCR beta libraries. TCRdb re-called the 5' RACE reads through MiXCR, storing one row per CDR3 protein. The repertoire consists of some 180,000 distinct CDR3 sequences, with 18% occurring once and the leading ten covering approximately 4.3%. Points from the study as a whole: One TCR beta motif, made up of several highly homologous variants, appeared characteristic of ankylosing spondylitis blood. In ankylosing spondylitis patients, matched synovial fluid reportedly showed significant enrichment of disease-linked clones. Disease-linked clones were CD8+ and relatively rare in peripheral blood.

The germline CDR1 and CDR2 sequences are KGHSH and LQKENI. V dropped 6 bases and J dropped 4 bases, with 16 bases sitting between them. The CDR3 runs 14 residues. The chain uses TRBV18 and TRBJ2-7, with D perhaps TRBD1 (6 bases). The sequenced material came from blood, either unsorted or a sorted T cell fraction (not recorded which). The receptor comes from a male donor aged 10 to 30 with ankylosing spondylitis or in good health (not recorded which). In DNA, the CDR3 is TGTGCCAGCTCCCCGGGCAGGGGCCCTTACGAGCAGTACTTC. Translation gives CASSPGRGPYEQYF.